Listed below are T cell receptor beta chains from one sample, sequenced in a study of shared clonotypes between healthy human individuals. Only in-frame clones appear in the TCRdb table, and some are missing; sequencing was by immunoSEQ multiplex PCR. The repertoire holds about 2.1 million clones, about 92% seen once, with 1.7% in the top ten. Sequenced input: naive CD8+ T cells from PBMCs. Source of these receptors: a man in his late teens or twenties in good health. Some clones in this sample may be carry-over from other donors' samples. CDR3s include the opening cysteine and the closing phenylalanine or tryptophan. The D gene is left open where the match is weak. The listing skips clone size in some rows; elsewhere it reads once, few, many or a size class.

>NA|16|TRBD1|TRBV11-2|TRBJ2-7
CASSSHDQGAAYEQYF
TGTGCCAGCAGCTCACATGATCAGGGGGCGGCCTACGAGCAGTACTTC
>NA|13|TRBD2|TRBV28|TRBJ2-5
CASSLLAGETQYF
TGTGCCAGCAGTTTATTAGCGGGAGAGACCCAGTACTTC
>NA|16|TRBD2|TRBV19|TRBJ2-7
CASSIDASGTYYEQYF
TGTGCCAGTAGTATAGACGCTAGCGGGACCTACTACGAGCAGTACTTC
>NA|11|NA|TRBV30|TRBJ1-4
CAWAKGEKLFF
TGTGCCTGGGCGAAGGGCGAAAAACTGTTTTTT
>NA|15|NA|TRBV4-2|TRBJ2-7
CASSPLGGPSYEQYF
TGTGCCAGCAGCCCTCTTGGCGGCCCAAGCTACGAGCAGTACTTC
>once|14|TRBD1|TRBV19|TRBJ1-2
CASSRRQGGGGYTF
TGTGCCAGTAGTAGAAGACAGGGAGGTGGTGGCTACACCTTC
>once|14|NA|TRBV25-1|TRBJ1-2
CASSEGRSLGGYTF
TGTGCCAGCAGTGAAGGCCGATCCCTAGGAGGCTACACCTTC
>NA|17|NA|TRBV2|TRBJ1-1
CASRPSAEVLLNTEAFF
TGTGCCAGCAGGCCTTCGGCAGAGGTCCTTCTGAACACTGAAGCTTTCTTT
>NA|17|NA|TRBV4-3|TRBJ2-1
CASSHGQNSLSYNEQFF
TGCGCCAGCAGCCATGGGCAGAACAGTCTTTCCTACAATGAGCAGTTCTTC
>NA|15|NA|TRBV7-9|TRBJ1-2
CASSLEWSDLYGYTF
TGTGCCAGCAGCTTAGAATGGTCGGACCTCTATGGCTACACCTTC
>NA|11|NA|TRBV10-3|TRBJ2-5
CAISEAETQYF
TGTGCCATCAGTGAGGCGGAGACCCAGTACTTC
>NA|16|TRBD2|TRBV5-6|TRBJ2-7
CASSPGLAGKFYEQYF
TGTGCCAGCAGCCCCGGACTAGCGGGAAAATTCTACGAGCAGTACTTC
>NA|13|NA|TRBV9|TRBJ2-3
CASSVGLADTQYF
TGTGCCAGCAGCGTAGGGTTAGCGGATACGCAGTATTTT
>NA|16|TRBD1|TRBV9|TRBJ2-7
CASSVDPDRSSYEQYF
TGTGCCAGCAGCGTAGATCCGGACAGGAGCTCCTACGAGCAGTACTTC
>NA|14|NA|TRBV18|TRBJ2-5
CASQFVGGTETQYF
TGTGCCAGCCAATTCGTTGGGGGGACGGAGACCCAGTACTTC
>NA|13|NA|TRBV30|TRBJ2-7
CAWSSGSPYEQYF
TGTGCCTGGAGTAGTGGCTCTCCCTACGAGCAGTACTTC
>NA|14|NA|TRBV7-8|TRBJ2-7
CASSFRDHLYEQYF
TGTGCCAGCAGCTTCCGGGATCATCTCTACGAGCAGTACTTC
>NA|15|NA|TRBV9|TRBJ2-1
CASSFGESSYNEQFF
TGTGCCAGCAGCTTTGGGGAGAGCTCCTACAATGAGCAGTTCTTC
>NA|13|TRBD1|TRBV4-1|TRBJ1-1
CASWDRDNTEAFF
TGCGCCAGCTGGGACAGGGATAACACTGAAGCTTTCTTT
>NA|14|NA|TRBV10-1|TRBJ1-2
CASSAPPENYGYTF
TGCGCCAGCAGTGCCCCACCAGAGAACTATGGCTACACCTTC
>NA|15|TRBD2|TRBV28|TRBJ2-7
CASSFPAGGGYEQYF
TGTGCCAGCAGTTTCCCGGCGGGAGGGGGCTACGAGCAGTACTTC
>NA|15|NA|TRBV27|TRBJ1-4
CASSLLGSPREKLFF
TGTGCCAGCAGTTTATTGGGCAGTCCTCGGGAAAAACTGTTTTTT
>NA|15|NA|TRBV2|TRBJ1-5
CASSLVAGSNQPQHF
TGTGCCAGCAGCCTCGTGGCGGGAAGCAATCAGCCCCAGCATTTT
>NA|16|NA|TRBV7-9|TRBJ2-1
CASSYLGAAGDNEQFF
TGTGCCAGCAGCTATCTGGGGGCGGCAGGGGACAATGAGCAGTTCTTC
>NA|14|NA|TRBV6-1|TRBJ2-7
CASIPLAGDYEQYF
TGTGCCAGCATCCCCTTGGCAGGCGACTACGAGCAGTACTTC
>NA|16|TRBD2|TRBV7-2|TRBJ2-4
CASSQISGGAKNIQYF
TGTGCCAGCAGCCAGATCTCGGGGGGAGCCAAAAACATTCAGTACTTC
>NA|14|NA|TRBV7-2|TRBJ1-2
CASSPGAFVYGYTF
TGTGCCAGCAGCCCTGGGGCCTTTGTTTATGGCTACACCTTC
>NA|17|TRBD2|TRBV7-2|TRBJ2-7
CASSLTGTSGRVSEQYF
TGTGCCAGCAGCTTAACCGGGACTAGCGGGAGGGTCTCCGAGCAGTACTTC
>NA|15|NA|TRBV9|TRBJ1-2
CASSEVAGGNYGYTF
TGTGCCAGCAGCGAGGTAGCAGGAGGGAACTATGGCTACACCTTC
>NA|15|TRBD1|TRBV6-6|TRBJ1-5
CASSYWGQINQPQHF
TGTGCCAGCAGTTATTGGGGACAGATAAATCAGCCCCAGCATTTT
>once|15|TRBD1|TRBV14|TRBJ2-7
CASSQGQGVSYEQYF
TGTGCCAGCAGCCAGGGACAGGGGGTCTCCTACGAGCAGTACTTC
>NA|15|TRBD1|TRBV19|TRBJ1-2
CASSPGADRGYGYTF
TGTGCCAGTAGTCCCGGAGCGGACAGGGGGTATGGCTACACCTTC
>NA|18|TRBD2|TRBV27|TRBJ2-4
CASSLLGLAGVGKNIQYF
TGTGCCAGCAGTTTACTGGGACTAGCGGGAGTTGGCAAAAACATTCAGTACTTC
>NA|14|NA|TRBV29-1|TRBJ2-7
CSVTTTGPTYEQYF
TGCAGCGTTACGACGACAGGACCTACCTACGAGCAGTACTTC
>NA|14|TRBD2|TRBV5-1|TRBJ2-7
CASSLSGASYEQYF
TGCGCCAGCAGCTTGAGCGGGGCCTCCTACGAGCAGTACTTC
>NA|16|TRBD1|TRBV11-2|TRBJ2-3
CASSLGPGTGVDTQYF
TGTGCCAGCAGCTTAGGTCCCGGGACAGGGGTAGATACGCAGTATTTT
>NA|15|NA|TRBV18|TRBJ2-7
CASSSRDRETYEQYF
TGTGCCAGCTCATCCCGGGACCGGGAGACCTACGAGCAGTACTTC
>NA|14|NA|TRBV4-1|TRBJ1-5
CASSQPPVYQPQHF
TGCGCCAGCAGCCAACCCCCAGTTTATCAGCCCCAGCATTTT
>NA|13|NA|TRBV10-3|TRBJ1-2
CAISDEGLYGYTF
TGTGCCATCAGTGATGAGGGTCTCTATGGCTACACCTTC
>NA|12|NA|TRBV11-2|TRBJ1-2
CASSLAVDGYTF
TGTGCCAGCAGCTTAGCAGTGGATGGCTACACCTTC
>NA|18|TRBD1|TRBV5-8|TRBJ1-5
CASSLAGTGGKGNQPQHF
TGTGCCAGCAGCTTGGCCGGGACAGGGGGTAAAGGCAATCAGCCCCAGCATTTT
>few|11|TRBD2|TRBV7-9|TRBJ2-5
CASSWEGTQYF
TGTGCCAGCAGCTGGGAGGGGACCCAGTACTTC
>NA|15|TRBD2|TRBV6-6|TRBJ2-7
CASSPPGLAYYEQYF
TGTGCCAGCAGTCCGCCGGGACTAGCATATTACGAGCAGTACTTC
>NA|14|NA|TRBV19|TRBJ1-5
CASRFRVSNQPQHF
TGTGCCAGCCGTTTCAGGGTTAGCAATCAGCCCCAGCATTTT
>NA|15|NA|TRBV7-9|TRBJ2-5
CASSTPDREGETQYF
TGTGCCAGCAGCACCCCAGACAGGGAGGGAGAGACCCAGTACTTC
>NA|13|TRBD1|TRBV6-6|TRBJ2-1
CASYTGEFMEQFF
TGTGCCAGTTATACAGGGGAGTTTATGGAGCAGTTCTTC
>NA|16|NA|TRBV11-1|TRBJ2-3
CASSLGSAYYTDTQYF
TGTGCCAGCAGCTTAGGGTCTGCGTATTACACAGATACGCAGTATTTT
>NA|13|NA|TRBV27|TRBJ2-5
CASSSGVARTQYF
TGTGCCAGCAGCTCCGGGGTAGCTCGGACCCAGTACTTC
>NA|15|NA|TRBV28|TRBJ2-1
CASSPLAPRENEQFF
TGTGCCAGCAGTCCTCTAGCGCCAAGGGAGAATGAGCAGTTCTTC
>NA|15|TRBD1|TRBV7-2|TRBJ2-3
CASSPSDRASDTQYF
TGTGCCAGCAGCCCGTCCGACAGGGCGTCTGATACGCAGTATTTT
>NA|16|NA|TRBV5-1|TRBJ2-2
CASSLGAGTNTGELFF
TGCGCCAGCAGCTTGGGTGCGGGGACGAACACCGGGGAGCTGTTTTTT
>NA|15|TRBD1|TRBV27|TRBJ2-2
CASSPRQGRAGELFF
TGTGCCAGCAGTCCGCGACAGGGAAGGGCCGGGGAGCTGTTTTTT
>NA|14|NA|TRBV28|TRBJ2-7
CASSLGARGYEQYF
TGTGCCAGCAGTTTAGGGGCCAGGGGCTACGAGCAGTACTTC
>NA|16|NA|TRBV9|TRBJ2-2
CASSVARATLSRELFF
TGTGCCAGCAGCGTAGCTAGGGCTACCTTGAGCAGGGAGCTGTTTTTT
>NA|13|NA|TRBV29-1|TRBJ2-7
CSVEGGQNYEQYF
TGCAGCGTTGAGGGGGGGCAGAACTACGAGCAGTACTTC